This entry concerns a single T cell receptor beta chain. Antigen specificity is unknown. This entry comes from a study of cytomegalovirus exposure and HLA in healthy donors. The study's findings and limits: Fewer N-insertions (relative to the approximately 700-donor mean) were reportedly seen in an Asian-associated ancestry cluster in a later analysis.

Trimming took 4 bases from V and 3 from J, leaving 6 bases between them. This CDR3 contains 12 residues. CDR1 and CDR2 from the germline V gene are KGHSH and LQKENI. Researchers ran the PCR with 60 Vbeta and 13 Jbeta primers. The table came from immunoSEQ multiplex PCR; TCRdb's copy has only in-frame clones and leaves some out. There are about 130,000 clones in the sample; around 85% occur only once, and over 1.5% lies in the top ten. This TCR was recovered from a boy aged 5-17 years in good health and CMV-seronegative. V is TRBV18 and J is TRBJ1-1; D is possibly TRBD1 (5 bases). The sequenced material came from PBMCs. The chain's CDR3 is CASSLRDTEAFF. CDR3 DNA sequence: TGTGCCAGCTCACTCAGGGACACTGAAGCTTTCTTT.